This T cell receptor beta chain appears in the sequencing data of a study of T cell responses to AZD1222 COVID-19 vaccine. General study results and limits: Two AZD1222 doses significantly raised spike-specific TCR breadth and depth over controls. Repertoires were collected only later (after the peak T cell response had occurred). Regions left unmutated in variants are reportedly the target of nearly half of spike-specific TCRs. The number of AZD1222 recipients seropositive at baseline was only five or six.

As concerns this clone: Antigen: not known.

V trimming: 4 bases; J trimming: 4 bases; junction bases outside the gene matches: 6. Germline CDR1 reads SGHDT; CDR2 reads YYEEEE. This CDR3 spans 14 amino acids. Here immunoSEQ multiplex PCR was the method, and the copy in TCRdb shows in-frame clones only, minus some. Of approximately 76,000 clones in the sample, nearly 85% were seen once. The starting material was peripheral blood, obtained on day 0 of AZD1222 vaccination. This sequence joins TRBV5-6 and TRBJ1-2; 8 nucleotides align to TRBD1. The clonotype comes from an adult in good health. CDR3 sequence (DNA): TGTGCCAGCAGCCACCAGGGGGCGGTCTATGGCTACACCTTC. Translation gives CASSHQGAVYGYTF.